This TCR beta chain is drawn from a study of blood T cell repertoires in COVID-19. Sequencing used immunoSEQ multiplex PCR; TCRdb keeps in-frame clones, though not all of them. The sample contains under 200,000 clones, 90% of which appear only once. Comments on this clone: The identical CDR3 is also encoded by other nucleotide sequences in the sample.

Germline values: CDR1 SGHTA, CDR2 FQGTGA. CDR3 length: 14 residues. V was trimmed by 5 bases and J by 1 base, leaving 10 bases between them. The TCR was taken from a man aged 45-60 years with acute or convalescent COVID-19. The rearrangement uses TRBV7-3 and TRBJ2-3; weak D call: TRBD2 (5 bases). The source material was peripheral blood. As DNA, the CDR3 is TGTGCCAGCAGCCTTGCCGGGGGCACAGATACGCAGTATTTT. This codes for CASSLAGGTDTQYF.